A selection of T cell receptor beta chains follows, all from one sample in a study of Tregs in tolerant kidney transplant recipients. The table came from immunoSEQ multiplex PCR; TCRdb's copy has only in-frame clones and leaves some out. The repertoire holds about 110,000 clones, almost 90% seen once, with 0.3% to 0.4% in the top ten. The sequenced sample was CD4+ T cells from blood, obtained before the transplant. These receptor sequences come from a human donor who received a combined kidney and bone marrow transplant. Each CDR3 is given with its conserved first and last residue. Each record gives: J gene, clone size, D gene, CDR3 length, V gene, CDR3 protein, CDR3 DNA. The D gene is left open where the match is weak. Not all rows give a size; the values are once, few, many and, for expanded clones, a class.

TRBJ1-6,few,-,16,TRBV2,CASRGGSSVGNSPLHF,TGTGCCAGCAGGGGAGGATCTTCGGTTGGGAATTCACCCCTCCACTTT
TRBJ1-6,-,-,14,TRBV5-6,CASSFDRWKSPLHF,TGTGCCAGCAGTTTCGACAGGTGGAAATCACCCCTCCACTTT
TRBJ2-1,-,-,17,TRBV4-2,CASSHTIGGSSYNEQFF,TGTGCCAGCAGCCACACCATCGGGGGTAGCTCCTACAATGAGCAGTTCTTC
TRBJ1-2,-,TRBD1,12,TRBV28,CASTLGTGGYTF,TGTGCCAGCACCCTTGGGACAGGCGGCTACACCTTC
TRBJ1-2,-,TRBD1,17,TRBV5-1,CASSLGDSVVRGYGYTF,TGCGCCAGCAGCTTAGGGGACAGCGTTGTTCGGGGGTATGGCTACACCTTC
TRBJ2-1,-,-,12,TRBV30,CAWSGARGEQFF,TGTGCCTGGAGTGGGGCGCGTGGTGAGCAGTTCTTC
TRBJ2-2,-,-,12,TRBV6-4,CASSVNSGELFF,TGTGCCAGCAGTGTTAACAGCGGGGAGCTGTTTTTT
TRBJ1-4,-,TRBD1,14,TRBV11-2,CASSPGQGFEKLFF,TGTGCCAGCAGCCCAGGACAGGGTTTCGAAAAACTGTTTTTT
TRBJ1-5,-,-,15,TRBV7-9,CASSLTGRSNQPQHF,TGTGCCAGCAGCCTAACAGGGCGTAGCAATCAGCCCCAGCATTTT
TRBJ2-3,-,-,18,TRBV7-2,CASSPDPGTPANTDTQYF,TGTGCCAGCAGCCCAGACCCCGGGACACCCGCTAACACAGATACGCAGTATTTT
TRBJ2-7,-,-,13,TRBV6-5,CASSGTSGNEQYF,TGTGCCAGCAGCGGTACCTCGGGGAACGAGCAGTACTTC
TRBJ2-3,-,-,16,TRBV7-2,CASSPSGLARTDTQYF,TGTGCCAGCAGCCCGTCTGGGCTAGCCCGCACAGATACGCAGTATTTT
TRBJ2-3,once,-,13,TRBV19,CASGGGYTDTQYF,TGTGCCAGCGGTGGGGGGTACACAGATACGCAGTATTTT
TRBJ1-2,-,TRBD1,13,TRBV11-2,CASSSDRGAGYTF,TGTGCCAGCAGCTCGGACAGGGGGGCGGGCTACACCTTC
TRBJ1-2,few,-,14,TRBV21-1,CASSGNTGGVGYTF,TGTGCCAGCAGCGGAAACACAGGGGGAGTTGGCTACACCTTC
TRBJ2-7,-,TRBD2,14,TRBV5-5,CASSLLAGGDEQYF,TGTGCCAGCAGCTTGTTAGCGGGAGGGGACGAGCAGTACTTC
TRBJ1-1,-,-,13,TRBV6-6,CASSPQPGGEAFF,TGTGCCAGCAGTCCTCAACCCGGGGGTGAAGCTTTCTTT
TRBJ2-7,-,-,13,TRBV5-6,CASSPGTNYEQYF,TGTGCCAGCAGCCCCGGGACAAACTACGAGCAGTACTTC
TRBJ2-1,-,-,15,TRBV5-4,CASSLPGVRVNEQFF,TGTGCCAGCAGCTTGCCCGGTGTGCGGGTCAATGAGCAGTTCTTC
TRBJ2-5,once,TRBD1,15,TRBV9,CASSVPGQGGETQYF,TGTGCCAGCAGCGTACCGGGACAGGGAGGAGAGACCCAGTACTTC
TRBJ2-2,-,-,17,TRBV10-2,CASSDFKQGANTGELFF,TGCGCCAGCAGTGACTTCAAGCAGGGCGCGAACACCGGGGAGCTGTTTTTT
TRBJ2-3,-,-,14,TRBV7-2,CASSLRDSTDTQYF,TGTGCCAGCAGCTTGAGGGATAGCACAGATACGCAGTATTTT
TRBJ2-7,once,-,22,TRBV28,CASSLGYLWQPAVQNRVYEQYF,TGTGCCAGCAGTTTAGGTTATCTGTGGCAACCCGCTGTCCAAAACCGGGTCTACGAGCAGTACTTC
TRBJ1-1,-,-,13,TRBV28,CASMPRQNTEAFF,TGTGCCAGTATGCCGAGGCAAAACACTGAAGCTTTCTTT
TRBJ2-5,-,-,14,TRBV7-2,CASSLEWGEGAQYF,TGTGCCAGCAGCTTAGAGTGGGGGGAGGGGGCCCAGTACTTC
TRBJ1-1,-,-,15,TRBV19,CASSQPTVLNTEAFF,TGTGCCAGTAGTCAACCCACAGTGTTGAACACTGAAGCTTTCTTT
TRBJ1-2,-,TRBD1,16,TRBV10-1,CASSGNRGDGNYGYTF,TGCGCCAGCAGTGGGAACAGGGGGGACGGTAACTATGGCTACACCTTC
TRBJ2-5,-,-,13,TRBV19,CASSMRREETQYF,TGTGCCAGTAGTATGCGACGGGAGGAGACCCAGTACTTC
TRBJ1-2,-,-,13,TRBV29-1,CSVVEQGHYGYTF,TGCAGCGTTGTGGAACAGGGTCACTATGGCTACACCTTC
TRBJ2-7,-,-,14,TRBV5-6,CASSLDAGVYEQYF,TGTGCCAGCAGCTTGGACGCAGGGGTCTACGAGCAGTACTTC
TRBJ2-7,-,TRBD1,15,TRBV6-5,CASRGPGQGSYEQYF,TGTGCCAGTAGAGGGCCGGGACAGGGTTCCTACGAGCAGTACTTC
TRBJ2-5,-,-,14,TRBV18,CASSPRRLQETQYF,TGTGCCAGCTCACCACGGAGACTCCAAGAGACCCAGTACTTC
TRBJ2-7,-,TRBD2,14,TRBV28,CASSPGTSGAEQYF,TGTGCCAGCAGTCCCGGGACTAGCGGAGCTGAGCAGTACTTC
TRBJ2-1,-,-,15,TRBV9,CASSPFGGSYNEQFF,TGTGCCAGCAGCCCTTTCGGAGGCTCCTACAATGAGCAGTTCTTC
TRBJ2-2,-,TRBD2,16,TRBV5-5,CASRPDGGRNTGELFF,TGTGCCAGCAGACCCGACGGCGGGAGGAACACCGGGGAGCTGTTTTTT
TRBJ1-2,-,-,14,TRBV5-1,CASSPEPFGYGYTF,TGCGCCAGCAGCCCGGAGCCATTCGGGTATGGCTACACCTTC
TRBJ1-2,-,TRBD1,12,TRBV11-2,CASSLYRGGYTF,TGTGCCAGCAGCCTCTACAGGGGGGGCTACACCTTC
TRBJ2-5,-,-,15,TRBV19,CASSKKQGNQETQYF,TGTGCCAGTAGTAAAAAACAGGGAAACCAAGAGACCCAGTACTTC
TRBJ2-2,-,TRBD2,17,TRBV10-1,CASSEYSGSHWAGELFF,TGCGCCAGCAGTGAGTATAGCGGGAGTCATTGGGCCGGGGAGCTGTTTTTT
TRBJ2-7,-,TRBD2,15,TRBV4-1,CASSPTSGLTYEQYF,TGCGCCAGCAGCCCCACTAGCGGGCTAACCTACGAGCAGTACTTC
TRBJ1-5,once,-,17,TRBV28,CASSPPPRVRSNQPQHF,TGTGCCAGCAGCCCACCGCCCCGGGTCCGTAGCAATCAGCCCCAGCATTTT
TRBJ1-2,-,-,11,TRBV29-1,CSVDGPGGYTF,TGCAGCGTTGATGGGCCCGGCGGCTACACCTTC
TRBJ1-6,-,TRBD1,16,TRBV4-1,CASSRGGQVLGSPLHF,TGCGCCAGCAGCCGCGGGGGACAGGTGTTGGGTTCACCCCTCCACTTT
TRBJ2-4,-,TRBD2,18,TRBV4-3,CASSQEGGLKLAKNIQYF,TGCGCCAGCAGCCAAGAGGGGGGACTAAAATTAGCCAAAAACATTCAGTACTTC
TRBJ2-7,-,TRBD2,15,TRBV15,CATSRASGASYEQYF,TGTGCCACCAGCAGAGCTAGCGGGGCTTCCTACGAGCAGTACTTC
TRBJ2-3,-,-,15,TRBV7-7,CASSLLGQPTDTQYF,TGTGCCAGCAGCTTATTAGGACAGCCCACAGATACGCAGTATTTT
TRBJ2-3,-,TRBD2,14,TRBV30,CASKRESFRDTQYF,TGTGCCTCGAAGCGGGAGAGCTTTCGAGATACGCAGTATTTT
TRBJ1-4,-,-,16,TRBV6-5,CASSYSSGRATEKLFF,TGTGCCAGCAGTTACTCGTCGGGCAGGGCAACTGAAAAACTGTTTTTT
TRBJ2-2,-,-,17,TRBV4-1,CASSQVPGQINTGELFF,TGCGCCAGCAGCCAAGTTCCGGGACAAATCAACACCGGGGAGCTGTTTTTT
TRBJ2-5,-,-,14,TRBV28,CASSLSGGPGTQYF,TGTGCCAGCAGTTTGAGTGGGGGCCCAGGGACCCAGTACTTC
TRBJ2-5,-,-,14,TRBV7-7,CASSSGLPQETQYF,TGTGCCAGCAGCTCGGGACTGCCACAAGAGACCCAGTACTTC
TRBJ2-2,-,-,14,TRBV30,CAWRRQGNVGELFF,TGTGCCTGGAGGCGGCAGGGAAATGTCGGGGAGCTGTTTTTT
TRBJ1-2,-,-,14,TRBV5-1,CASSFGRDYYGYTF,TGCGCCAGCAGCTTCGGGAGGGACTACTATGGCTACACCTTC
TRBJ1-6,-,TRBD1,14,TRBV6-5,CASSRQGGDSPLHF,TGTGCCAGCAGTCGACAGGGAGGCGATTCACCCCTCCACTTT